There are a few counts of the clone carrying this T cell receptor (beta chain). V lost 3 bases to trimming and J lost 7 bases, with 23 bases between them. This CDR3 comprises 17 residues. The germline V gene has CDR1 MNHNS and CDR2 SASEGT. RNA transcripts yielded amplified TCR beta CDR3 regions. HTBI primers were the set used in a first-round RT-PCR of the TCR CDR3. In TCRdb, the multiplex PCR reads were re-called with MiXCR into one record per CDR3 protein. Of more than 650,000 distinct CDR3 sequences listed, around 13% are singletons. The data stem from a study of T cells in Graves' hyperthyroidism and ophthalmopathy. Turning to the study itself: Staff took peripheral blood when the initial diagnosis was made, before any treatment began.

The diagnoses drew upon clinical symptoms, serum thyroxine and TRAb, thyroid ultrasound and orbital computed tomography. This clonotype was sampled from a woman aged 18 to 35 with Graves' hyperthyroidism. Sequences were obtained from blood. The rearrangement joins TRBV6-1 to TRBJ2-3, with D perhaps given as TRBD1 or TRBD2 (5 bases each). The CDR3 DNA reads TGTGCCAGCAGTGATCTCTCGGGACCTCGCTTAGCACATACGCAGTATTTT. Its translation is CASSDLSGPRLAHTQYF.